These T cell receptor beta chains were read from a single sample in a study of control samples from healthy donors and cancer patients. Assay used: immunoSEQ multiplex PCR; TCRdb lists only in-frame clones, some missing. The sample holds 75,000 to 90,000 clones, roughly 90% seen once. The sample was blood. The receptors here all came from a man aged 45-65 years in good health. Both conserved end residues are part of each CDR3. Each record gives: V gene, clone size, J gene, D gene, CDR3 length, CDR3 DNA, CDR3 protein. The D gene is left open where the match is weak. Size tells how often a clone was seen (once, few, many) or the class of an expanded clone, and some rows leave it out.

TRBV11-2	-	TRBJ1-1	-	19	TGTGCCAGCAGCGGACTCCGCGGCGGCAGGGCTTCGAAGAACACTGAAGCTTTCTTT	CASSGLRGGRASKNTEAFF
TRBV4-1	-	TRBJ2-7	-	15	TGCGCCAGCAGCCAAGGAACAGGGACAACCTACGAGCAGTACTTC	CASSQGTGTTYEQYF
TRBV6-5	-	TRBJ2-5	TRBD2	11	TGTGCGAGCGGGAGGGGGGAGACCCAGTACTTC	CASGRGETQYF
TRBV7-2	-	TRBJ1-2	-	18	TGTGCCAGCAGCTTAAAAGGTGGGGCCGAGATTATTAACTATGGCTACACCTTC	CASSLKGGAEIINYGYTF
TRBV2	-	TRBJ2-3	TRBD1	16	TGTGCCAGCAGAGCTACCGGGACAGGGGTCTCCGATACGCAGTATTTT	CASRATGTGVSDTQYF
TRBV5-4	-	TRBJ2-5	TRBD2	18	TGTGCCAGCAGCAGAGGGGGACTAGCGGGGGGCGGAGAAGAGACCCAGTACTTC	CASSRGGLAGGGEETQYF
TRBV18	-	TRBJ1-1	-	13	TGTGCCAGCTCCCCGACTGAGAACACTGAAGCTTTCTTT	CASSPTENTEAFF
TRBV19	-	TRBJ1-4	TRBD1	15	TGTGCCAGTAGTATACCGGGACAGGGGCCTGAAAAACTGTTTTTT	CASSIPGQGPEKLFF
TRBV7-2	-	TRBJ2-3	-	14	TGTGCCAGCAGCCTGGAGGTTAGCACAGATACGCAGTATTTT	CASSLEVSTDTQYF
TRBV30	-	TRBJ1-1	-	13	TGTGCCTGGGGAGGTGGGTACAGCCATGAAGCTTTCTTT	CAWGGGYSHEAFF
TRBV6-2/TRBV6-3	-	TRBJ1-6	-	13	TGTGCCAGCAGTCCGGAAAGCGATTCACCCCTCCACTTT	CASSPESDSPLHF
TRBV4-1	-	TRBJ1-6	-	15	TGCGCCAGCAGCCAAGATGGAGGGGTGGGTTCACCCCTCCACTTT	CASSQDGGVGSPLHF
TRBV7-6	-	TRBJ1-5	-	13	TGTGCCAGCAGCTTAGAAGAAACAGCCCCCCAGCATTTT	CASSLEETAPQHF
TRBV3-1/TRBV3-2	-	TRBJ2-7	TRBD2	14	TGTGCCAGCAGCCCCAGTGGGCTAGCGGCCCCTTCCCTTTTC	CASSPSGLAAPSLF
TRBV7-2	-	TRBJ2-7	TRBD2	15	TGTGCCAGCAGCTTGGGACTAGCGGGCTCCTACGAGCAGTACTTC	CASSLGLAGSYEQYF
TRBV14	once	TRBJ1-5	-	18	TGTGCCAGCAGCCAAGATATGTGGGCGCCAGTCAGCAATCAGCCCCAGCATTTT	CASSQDMWAPVSNQPQHF
TRBV10-3	-	TRBJ2-1	-	14	TGTGCCATCAGTGACAGGGCCCCCTACAATGAGCAGTTCTTC	CAISDRAPYNEQFF
TRBV5-1	-	TRBJ2-3	-	14	TGCGCCAGCAGTCACCAGGGCAGCACAGATACGCAGTATTTT	CASSHQGSTDTQYF
TRBV5-6	-	TRBJ2-3	-	14	TGTGCCAGCAGCTTGGTCACTAGCACAGATACGCAGTATTTT	CASSLVTSTDTQYF
TRBV20-1	-	TRBJ2-5	-	11	TGCAGTGCTCAATACCAAGAGACCCAGTACTTC	CSAQYQETQYF
TRBV7-8	-	TRBJ2-3	-	12	TGTGCCACCCGCGTTGGCACAGATACGCAGTATTTT	CATRVGTDTQYF
TRBV6-1	-	TRBJ2-3	-	16	TGTGCCAGCAGTGTATCGCTACTATTTAGCACAGATACGCAGTATTTT	CASSVSLLFSTDTQYF
TRBV9	-	TRBJ2-3	-	14	TGTGCCAGCACCGAGGGGGGTGGGACAGATACGCAGTATTTT	CASTEGGGTDTQYF
TRBV6-1	-	TRBJ2-3	-	16	TGTGCCAGCAGTGAATTTTGGGGGTCTAGCACAGATACGCAGTATTTT	CASSEFWGSSTDTQYF
TRBV4-1	once	TRBJ1-5	-	18	TGCGCCAGCAGCCAAGCACGGGCCCAGGGCATGCCGAATCAGCCCCAGCATTTT	CASSQARAQGMPNQPQHF
TRBV5-1	-	TRBJ1-4	-	13	TGCGCCAGCAGCCCGGGGCCGGAAGAAAGACTGTTTTTT	CASSPGPEERLFF
TRBV12-5	few	TRBJ2-3	TRBD2	20	TGTGCTAGTGGTCTTACCGCGCTAGCGGGGGGGGATGCCCGCACAGATACGCAGTATTTT	CASGLTALAGGDARTDTQYF
TRBV10-3	-	TRBJ2-7	TRBD1	16	TGTGCCATCAGTGAGTCGAGCGGGACAGGGGCCCACGAGCAGTACTTC	CAISESSGTGAHEQYF
TRBV2	-	TRBJ1-3	TRBD1	16	TGTGCCAGCAGTCCCTTAACCCGGACAGGACTAAACACCATATATTTT	CASSPLTRTGLNTIYF
TRBV5-1	-	TRBJ2-2	TRBD1	17	TGCGCCAGCAGCTTGATGGTCGGGACAGGGGTTGGCGGGGAGCTGTTTTTT	CASSLMVGTGVGGELFF
TRBV18	-	TRBJ2-5	-	16	TGTGCCAGCTCACCGACCGGGGGCCCGAACCAAGAGACCCAGTACTTC	CASSPTGGPNQETQYF
TRBV7-2	-	TRBJ2-1	-	14	TGTGCCAGCTCGGGGTTTAGCTCCTACAATGAGCAGTTCTTC	CASSGFSSYNEQFF
TRBV5-6	-	TRBJ2-2	-	13	TGTGCCAGCAGTCGGCAGTACACCGGGGAGCTGTTTTTT	CASSRQYTGELFF
TRBV27	-	TRBJ2-5	-	14	TGTGCCAGACCCCGACAGCTATGGTGGGAGACCCAGTACTTC	CARPRQLWWETQYF
TRBV30	once	TRBJ2-5	-	15	TGTGCCTGGAGCTCCGCCGGGACTTCCTTGAAGACCCAGTACTTC	CAWSSAGTSLKTQYF
TRBV10-3	-	TRBJ1-1	-	12	TGTGCCATCAGGGGTTGGAACACTGAAGCTTTCTTT	CAIRGWNTEAFF
TRBV7-2	once	TRBJ1-6	-	14	TGTGCCAGCCGCCCAGACTCCTATAATTCACCCCTCCACTTT	CASRPDSYNSPLHF
TRBV2	once	TRBJ2-5	TRBD2	11	TGTGCCGGCGGGGGGGAAGAGACCCAGTACTTC	CAGGGEETQYF
TRBV5-5	-	TRBJ1-1	-	15	TGTGCCAGCAGCCACTCTGGAACTCAAGGCACTGAAGCTTTCTTT	CASSHSGTQGTEAFF
TRBV6-6	-	TRBJ2-5	TRBD2	13	TGTGCCAGCAGCTACGGGGAGGGGGAGACCCAGTACTTC	CASSYGEGETQYF
TRBV2	-	TRBJ2-3	-	14	TGTGCCAGCAGGGGCGGGCTAGCTGCAGATACGCAGTATTTT	CASRGGLAADTQYF